This T cell receptor (beta chain) derives from a study of T-cell reconstitution after alpha-beta-depleted transplantation in children (dated by TCRdb to 2016 to 2017). As for the study more broadly: Using TCR repertoire profiling, the study quantitatively followed how T-cell immune reconstitution unfolded in children after TCRalphabeta/CD19-depleted allogeneic hematopoietic cell transplantation.

The sample holds a few counts of this clonotype. Its target antigen remains unknown. There are no base qualities to consult, and no much larger clone falls within one base. The CDR3 sequence holds 16 residues, the cysteine and phenylalanine included. Only the CDR3 DNA stays, 48 bases, in frame from base 1. CDR1 and CDR2 are read off the germline V gene as SGDLS and YYNGEE. Compared with germline, V lacks 2 bases and J lacks 3 bases; bases without a gene match: 5. The library relied on PCR. Sequencing relied on an Illumina HiSeq 2500. TCR libraries were prepared with molecular barcoding, using unique molecular identifiers to normalize TCRbeta repertoire quantification. Through fastp at Q25 and MiXCR, TCRdb rebuilt clones from the public reads, retaining in-frame beta chains. CDR3 protein duplicates are merged, each entry listing the most common genes and DNA. The sample table contains 500,000 to 600,000 distinct CDR3 sequences; only one count was recorded for less than 35% of them. Roughly 2.5% of the sample lies in the top ten.

The clonotype was recovered from a human donor who donated a stem cell graft to a child with aplastic anemia. The sample in question was PBMCs from the stem cell graft donor, obtained from the stem cell graft. The sequence joins TRBV9 to TRBJ2-3, with TRBD2 matching 11 junction bases. Read as DNA, the sequence is TGTGCCAGCAGCGTCCCGACTAGCGGGATGACAGATACGCAGTATTTT. Its translation reads: CASSVPTSGMTDTQYF.